These 5 T cell receptor beta chains were all obtained from the same sample, sequenced in a study of tumor-infiltrating lymphocytes in primary liver carcinoma listed by TCRdb under 2017. These reads were obtained on an Illumina HiSeq 2500. A constant-region primer and ProtoScript II reverse transcriptase were used to reverse-transcribe TCRbeta-specific cDNA from around 530 ng total RNA. TCRbeta libraries were built with three nested multiplex PCR rounds, a slightly modified ARM-PCR procedure. Each of the first two PCR rounds ran for nine to eleven cycles and used multiplex TRBV1-TRBV30 forward primers together with a Cbeta reverse primer. The public sequencing data were trimmed at Q25 with fastp and processed into clonotypes with MiXCR by TCRdb, which kept only in-frame beta chains. One record per CDR3 amino acid sequence lists the most common genes and DNA. Here the sample has approximately 300,000 distinct CDR3 sequences; approximately 65% occur a single time. The ten largest make up approximately 9% of the sample.

TRIzol reagent was used to extract blood RNA from unsorted whole blood, while the DNeasy Blood & Tissue kit provided the germline DNA. The sample comprised peripheral blood. Source of these receptors: a man aged 40-50 years with primary liver carcinoma and hepatitis B virus infection.

As concerns this clonotype: Because it lacks the conserved phenylalanine or tryptophan at the end, this CDR3 is likely a read error. The gene calls are TRBV12-3 or TRBV12-4 and TRBJ2-2; 10 positions agree with TRBD1. The CDR3 sequence is 15 residues long. The CDR3 nucleotides read TGTGCCAGCAGGGATCGACAGGGGGCCACCGGGAAGCTGTTTTTA. It encodes CASRDRQGATGKLFL.

On this clonotype: With a much larger clone just one base away, this may be a read error. CDR3 nucleotide sequence: TGTGCCAGCAACTTGGTGGGCTACACCTTC. It is translated as CASNLVGYTF. V usage is TRBV7-9 and J usage is TRBJ1-2; D is ambiguous. The CDR3 is 10 amino acids. The germline CDR1 and CDR2 sequences are SEHNR and FQNEAQ (reference sequence). V was shortened by 7 bases and J by 8 bases, with 8 bases between the two germline ends.

For this clonotype: This clone may be a read error of a much larger clone one base away. This rearrangement joins TRBV12-3 or TRBV12-4 to TRBJ2-2, with 10 positions matching TRBD2. The CDR3 is made up of 16 amino acids. Trimming took 7 bases from V and 8 from J; bases not matched to a gene: 13. The CDR3, as DNA: TGTGCCAGCAATCCCACGGCTAGCGGGAGATGGGGGGAGCTGTTTTTT. Its protein is CASNPTASGRWGELFF.

With regard to this clonotype: One end of the junction does not line up with germline, which may come from a read error. V and J are TRBV28 and TRBJ2-1, with D unresolved. Germline V CDR1 and CDR2: MDHEN, SYDVKM. There are 11 residues in the CDR3. DNA for the CDR3: TGTGTCAGCAGTACCCCCAATGAGCAGTTTTTC. As protein: CVSSTPNEQFF.

With respect to this clonotype: The junction does not match germline at one end; this may be a read error. The rearrangement uses TRBV28 and TRBJ1-1; 7 bases line up with TRBD1. CDR1 and CDR2 from the germline V gene are MDHEN and SYDVKM. The CDR3 is made up of 17 amino acids. CDR3 in amino acids: CPSSLNRGGGLGTEAFF. The CDR3 bases are TGTCCCAGCAGTTTAAACAGGGGTGGAGGGTTAGGCACTGAAGCTTTCTTT.